The clone carrying this TCR beta chain occurred a few times. The sample's time point: pre-sensitization, week 0. Indicated treatment: therapeutic diphenylcyclopropenone sensitization with weekly scalp DPC. This sample was taken from a study of human T cells and chemical hapten exposure. Study as a whole: Patch tests put 0.01% DPC on the upper back, read at 6 days.

TCRdb fed the RACE reads into MiXCR, producing one record per CDR3 protein. Of more than 300,000 distinct CDR3 sequences in the sample, about 5% were seen once. The CDR3 spans 15 residues. Germline-derived CDR1 and CDR2 are DFQATT and SNEGSKA (reference sequence). With 0 bases removed from V and 9 bases from J, the gap between germline ends came to 15 bases. The TCR sequence derives from a woman aged 18-30 years with alopecia areata. Some clones in this sample may be carry-over from other donors' samples. The rearrangement joins TRBV20-1 to TRBJ1-6; a weak D match, TRBD1 (5 bases). The sample in question was whole blood, obtained in connection with sensitization to the hapten diphenylcyclopropenone (DPC). The CDR3 spells CSARDRLGEVSPLHF. The DNA for the CDR3 is TGCAGTGCTAGAGATAGATTGGGGGAGGTTTCACCCCTCCACTTT.